This T cell receptor (beta chain) is drawn from a study of beta chain features in type 1 diabetes. Across the study: Regarding age, gender and cell yields, patients proved similar to healthy donors. Study results and limitations: VDJ junctions from type 1 diabetes patients carried fewer insertions and larger deletions. There was a possibility that cDNA sequencing over-represented cells with high TCR expression. The naive, central memory and Treg TCRB repertoires of patients appeared to be more similar to one another than those of healthy donors. TCRB CDR3s were moderately but significantly shorter in Type 1 diabetes patients in all four CD4+ subsets.

A note on this clone: Its antigen is unknown.

As every portion of the isolated RNA was reverse transcribed, the sequencing read expressed TCRB transcripts. Repertoires were generated with immunoSEQ multiplex PCR, while TCRdb's copy carries only in-frame clones and drops some. Of around 250,000 clones in the sample, roughly 22% are singletons; the top ten hold 0.028%. The CDR3 sequence is 15 residues long. The germline gives CDR1 SGHDT, CDR2 YYEEEE. This clonotype was obtained from a woman between 40 and 50 years old with type 1 diabetes. This sequence joins TRBV5-6 and TRBJ2-5; possibly TRBD1 for D (6 bases). The tail of the sequence fits TRBJ2-7 better, so the J call may be wrong. Sample: naive CD4+ T cells from blood. CDR3 nucleotides: TGTGCCAGCAGCCCGCCCGGGACATACTCCTACGAGCAGTACTTC. Protein sequence: CASSPPGTYSYEQYF.